The 25 T cell receptor beta chains below all came from one sample that was sequenced in a study of T cells after yellow fever vaccination. TCRdb redid the calling of the 5' RACE reads with MiXCR, one entry per CDR3 protein. The sample has around 400,000 distinct CDR3 sequences, around a tenth seen once. This material consisted of PBMCs, taken on the day of the first yellow fever vaccination. The receptors were sampled from a man aged 18 to 30 who received the YFV17D yellow fever vaccine.

The CDR3 is CASSLEIRGLQETQYF. DNA of the CDR3: TGCGCCAGCAGCTTGGAAATCAGGGGTCTTCAAGAGACCCAGTACTTC. V gene TRBV5-1 combines with J gene TRBJ2-5; D is perhaps TRBD1 (6 bases). The CDR3 extends over 16 amino acids. CDR1 is SGHRS, CDR2 YFSETQ, per germline. V was clipped by 0 bases and J by 2 bases, with 14 bases between them.

V gene TRBV4-3 combines with J gene TRBJ1-1, with D unresolved. V was pared by 1 base and J by 8 bases, with 11 bases between. Germline V CDR1 and CDR2: LGHNA, YSLEER. The CDR3 has 13 amino acids. CDR3 in amino acids: CASSQVGNKEAFF. CDR3 coding DNA: TGCGCCAGCAGCCAAGTAGGGAACAAAGAAGCTTTCTTT.

This chain connects TRBV15 to TRBJ2-6, with D hard to call. The CDR3 runs to 16 residues. The V gene's germline CDR1 is LNHNV and CDR2 YYDKDF (reference sequence). V was shortened by 2 bases and J by 0 bases, with 8 bases between the two germline ends. The DNA of the CDR3 is TGTGCCACCAGCAGAATTGGGTACTCTGGGGCCAACGTCCTGACTTTC. Amino acids: CATSRIGYSGANVLTF.

This clonotype was detected many times. The CDR3: CASSLMTDTQYF. CDR3 in DNA: TGTGCCAGCAGCTTAATGACAGATACGCAGTATTTT. The V call is TRBV7-2, the J call TRBJ2-3; D not certain. Germline values: CDR1 SGHTA, CDR2 FQGNSA. Between the trimmed V and J ends, which lost 2 bases and 3 bases, there was a span of 3 bases. This CDR3 comprises 12 residues.

V is TRBV27 and J is TRBJ2-2; D is uncertain. Germline V gene sequence: CDR1 MNHEY, CDR2 SMNVEV (reference sequence). CDR3 length: 15 amino acids. The germline V and J ends were trimmed by 6 bases and 2 bases, with 13 bases remaining between them. In DNA, the CDR3 is TGTGCCAGCAGAAGGGATGCGTTTAACACCGGGGAGCTGTTTTTT. Encoded protein: CASRRDAFNTGELFF.

This clonotype turned up a few times. The rearrangement joins TRBV4-3 to TRBJ2-2; no clear D gene. Per the germline V gene, CDR1 is LGHNA and CDR2 is YSLEER. V lost 0 bases to trimming and J lost 2 bases, with 10 bases between them. This CDR3 is 16 amino acids long. The CDR3 DNA sequence: TGCGCCAGCAGCCAAGATAAAGCAAGAAACACCGGGGAGCTGTTTTTT. This sequence encodes CASSQDKARNTGELFF.

This clonotype has ten or more counts. The chain carries TRBV7-9 and TRBJ2-3, with D uncertain. V lost 3 bases, J lost 0 bases, and 4 bases lay in between. CDR1 is SEHNR, CDR2 FQNEAQ, per germline (reference sequence). The CDR3 spans 13 residues. Here the CDR3 reads CASSFPSTDTQYF. In nucleotides, the CDR3 is TGTGCCAGCAGCTTCCCGAGCACAGATACGCAGTATTTT.

The chain recombines TRBV20-1 with TRBJ2-3, with 9 bases that match TRBD1. After removal of 3 bases from V and 5 bases from J, the junction contained 12 bases not matched to a gene. Germline assignment: CDR1 DFQATT and CDR2 SNEGSKA (reference sequence). The CDR3 has 16 residues. This CDR3 is CSARDGGTGIEDTQYF. CDR3 DNA sequence: TGCAGTGCTAGGGATGGTGGGACAGGGATTGAAGATACGCAGTATTTT.

This clonotype came up a few times. The chain employs TRBV12-3 or TRBV12-4 and TRBJ1-4, with 10 positions matching TRBD1. The J segment lost 8 bases and the V segment lost 4 bases, leaving 1 base of the junction unmatched. The CDR3 contains 13 residues. The CDR3 loop is CASSWGQGEKLFF. CDR3 DNA sequence: TGTGCCAGCAGTTGGGGACAGGGGGAAAAACTGTTTTTT.

This clonotype was seen a handful of times. V usage is TRBV5-1 and J usage is TRBJ2-7; 11 bases fit TRBD1. Trimming at V came to 4 bases and at J to 5 bases, leaving 11 bases not matched to a gene. The CDR3 consists of 16 residues. Looked up from germline, CDR1 is SGHRS and CDR2 is YFSETQ. The CDR3 DNA follows: TGCGCCAGCAGCGTGCCGAACCGGGACAGGGGGGACGAGCAGTACTTC. Translating it yields CASSVPNRDRGDEQYF.

This clonotype was counted at least ten times. This chain uses TRBV7-2 with TRBJ2-3; 11 positions agree with TRBD2. Trimming at V came to 5 bases and at J to 1 base, leaving 8 bases not matched to a gene. There are 17 residues in the CDR3. Germline CDR1 and CDR2: SGHTA and FQGNSA. The CDR3 spells CASSPTPTSGGTDTQYF. As DNA, the CDR3 is TGTGCCAGCAGCCCTACCCCGACTAGCGGGGGCACAGATACGCAGTATTTT.

This clonotype was seen once. This chain uses TRBV7-3 with TRBJ1-6, with D possibly being TRBD1 (5 bases). V was trimmed by 1 base and J by 13 bases, leaving 17 bases between them. CDR1 SGHTA and CDR2 FQGTGA come from the germline V gene. The CDR3 is 15 residues long. For the CDR3, the DNA is TGTGCCAGCAGCTTAAGGGGCCCCCTGATGAGTCCCCTCCACTTT. Translation gives CASSLRGPLMSPLHF.

In this sample, this clonotype turned up many times. DNA for the CDR3: TGTGCCAGCTCAGAATATCAGGGGGCATCCTACAATGAGCAGTTCTTC. Encoded protein: CASSEYQGASYNEQFF. The gene calls are TRBV18 and TRBJ2-1, with 8 bases fitting TRBD1. The germline V gene encodes CDR1 KGHSH and CDR2 LQKENI. Trimming took 5 bases from V and 1 from J; bases not matched to a gene: 7. This CDR3 is 16 amino acids long. The full variable domain, its missing parts supplied by reference TRBV18 and TRBJ2-1, is NAGVMQNPRHLVRRRGQEARLRCSPMKGHSHVYWYRQLPEEGLKFMVYLQKENIIDESGMPKERFSAEFPKEGPSILRIQQVVRGDSAAYFCASSEYQGASYNEQFFGPGTRLTVL.

The rearrangement uses TRBV4-3 and TRBJ1-3, with unresolved D. The CDR3 is made up of 17 amino acids. V dropped 0 bases and J dropped 0 bases, with 12 bases sitting between them. Germline assignment: CDR1 LGHNA and CDR2 YSLEER. The CDR3 protein is CASSQDRWGISGNTIYF. CDR3 sequence (DNA): TGCGCCAGCAGCCAAGACAGATGGGGAATCTCTGGAAACACCATATATTTT.

The chain employs TRBV14 and TRBJ2-6, with D uncertain. CDR1 is SGHDN and CDR2 is FVKESK in the germline V gene. Trimming pared 1 base from V and 0 bases from J, leaving 19 bases between. The CDR3 extends over 20 amino acids. The CDR3 loop reads CASSQAMSQRLRSGANVLTF. The CDR3 DNA follows: TGTGCCAGCAGCCAAGCGATGAGTCAGCGCCTTCGCTCTGGGGCCAACGTCCTGACTTTC.

This clonotype was observed a handful of times. V and J are TRBV20-1 and TRBJ2-1; 7 bases agree with TRBD2. This CDR3 has 19 residues. Germline loops: CDR1 DFQATT, CDR2 SNEGSKA (reference sequence). The V segment lost 2 bases and the J segment 0 bases; nucleotides outside the gene matches: 16. CDR3 sequence reads: CSARSRWGGVARSYNEQFF. For the CDR3, the DNA is TGCAGTGCTAGATCCCGGTGGGGGGGGGTTGCCCGCTCCTACAATGAGCAGTTCTTC.

At least ten counts were recorded for this clonotype. This chain links TRBV7-8 with TRBJ1-2; D perhaps matches TRBD1 (5 bases). The V gene lost 5 bases and the J gene lost 3 bases, with 19 bases spanning the gap. Germline values: CDR1 SGHVS, CDR2 FQNEAQ. The CDR3 spans 16 residues. The CDR3 protein is CASSPVSGTEHYGYTF. The CDR3 nucleotides are TGTGCCAGCAGCCCCGTCTCAGGGACCGAGCACTATGGCTACACCTTC.

This clonotype occurred a few times. This chain connects TRBV6-5 to TRBJ2-3, with a tentative D call TRBD1 (6 bases). Germline values: CDR1 MNHEY, CDR2 SVGAGI. The CDR3 sequence is 14 residues long. Trimming took 0 bases from V and 4 from J, leaving 8 bases between them. The CDR3: CASSYSGQADTQYF. CDR3 DNA sequence: TGTGCCAGCAGTTACTCGGGACAAGCAGATACGCAGTATTTT.

This clonotype has only a few counts. V usage is TRBV4-1 and J usage is TRBJ1-2; D gene uncertain. Per the germline V gene, CDR1 is MGHRA and CDR2 is YSYEKL. Trimming stripped 0 bases from V and 6 bases from J, with 8 bases between. The CDR3 consists of 13 residues. The CDR3 here is CASSQDLANGYTF. The CDR3 nucleotides read TGCGCCAGCAGCCAAGATTTAGCTAATGGCTACACCTTC.

The CDR3 sequence is CSALTSGGTGELFF. CDR3 DNA sequence: TGCAGTGCTTTAACTAGCGGGGGGACCGGGGAGCTGTTTTTT. The V gene is TRBV20-1, the J gene TRBJ2-2; TRBD2 matches at 12 bases. This CDR3 spans 14 amino acids. Trimming removed 5 bases from V and 5 bases from J; junction bases left unmatched: 3. Looked up from germline, CDR1 is DFQATT and CDR2 is SNEGSKA (reference sequence).

This clonotype was found a few times. V is TRBV6-1 and J is TRBJ1-3, with 7 bases aligning to TRBD1. V lost 7 bases and J lost 0; bases outside the gene matches: 9. CDR3 length: 16 amino acids. The germline gives CDR1 MNHNS, CDR2 SASEGT. CDR3 coding DNA: TGTGCCAGCACCCCAGGGGGATCCTTCTCTGGAAACACCATATATTTT. It codes for CASTPGGSFSGNTIYF.

This clonotype appeared a few times. V usage is TRBV9 and J usage is TRBJ2-1; 9 positions agree with TRBD2. The CDR3 has 15 amino acids. V shed 1 base, J shed 5 bases, and the junction held 4 bases outside the gene matches. Germline V gene sequence: CDR1 SGDLS, CDR2 YYNGEE. Here the CDR3 reads CASSVLAGSHNEQFF. CDR3 nucleotide sequence: TGTGCCAGCAGCGTACTAGCGGGGAGTCACAATGAGCAGTTCTTC.

V is TRBV28 and J is TRBJ1-5; the D is unclear. The V gene's germline CDR1 is MDHEN and CDR2 SYDVKM. The length of the CDR3 is 16 residues. The V gene lost 5 bases and the J gene lost 4 bases, with 18 bases spanning the gap. As DNA, the CDR3 is TGTGCCAGCAGTACTCGACTGAGGACGGAAAATCAGCCCCAGCATTTT. Translated: CASSTRLRTENQPQHF.

This clonotype has a count of ten or more. The genes are TRBV5-1 and TRBJ2-2; D is possibly TRBD1 (6 bases). V shed 4 bases and J shed 4 bases, with 17 bases lying between them. The CDR3 runs 16 residues. From germline, CDR1 is SGHRS and CDR2 YFSETQ. CDR3 in DNA: TGCGCCAGCAGCGTGGTCGCAGGGGATTTCACCGGGGAGCTGTTTTTT. It translates to CASSVVAGDFTGELFF.

The table lists this clonotype with many counts. The chain has TRBV6-2 or TRBV6-3 and TRBJ2-2; a weak D match, TRBD2 (6 bases). With 2 bases removed from V and 10 bases from J, the gap between germline ends came to 14 bases. Germline V lookup: CDR1 MNHEY, CDR2 SVGEGT. The CDR3 length is 14 residues. The CDR3 spells CASSYRLEGTELFF. The DNA for the CDR3 is TGTGCCAGCAGTTACCGACTGGAGGGTACGGAGCTGTTTTTT.